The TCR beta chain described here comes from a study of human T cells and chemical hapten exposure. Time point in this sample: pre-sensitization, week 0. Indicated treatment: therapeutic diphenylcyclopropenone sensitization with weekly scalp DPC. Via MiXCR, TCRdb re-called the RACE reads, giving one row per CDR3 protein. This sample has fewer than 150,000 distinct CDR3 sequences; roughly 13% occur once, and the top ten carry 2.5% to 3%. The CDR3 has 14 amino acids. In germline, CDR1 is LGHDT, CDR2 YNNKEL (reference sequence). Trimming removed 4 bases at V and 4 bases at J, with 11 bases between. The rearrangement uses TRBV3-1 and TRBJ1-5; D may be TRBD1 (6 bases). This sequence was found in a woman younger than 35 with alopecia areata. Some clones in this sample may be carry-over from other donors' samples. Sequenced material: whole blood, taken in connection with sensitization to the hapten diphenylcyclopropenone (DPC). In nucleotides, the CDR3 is TGTGCCAGCAGCCCAACAGGGTCGAATCAGCCCCAGCATTTT. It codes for CASSPTGSNQPQHF.